The 27 T cell receptor beta chains given below trace back to one sample, sequenced in a study of T cell responses to AZD1222 COVID-19 vaccine. Some clones are missing from TCRdb's copy, which holds only in-frame ones; the method was immunoSEQ multiplex PCR. The data hold 150,000 or so clones, with around 87% observed a single time. The sample here was peripheral blood, taken 28 days after the second AZD1222 dose. Receptor source: an adult who received the AZD1222 COVID-19 vaccine.

In DNA, the CDR3 is TGTGCCACCAGTAGTTTCAGCGAGACCCAGTACTTC. This encodes CATSSFSETQYF. V gene TRBV24-1 combines with J gene TRBJ2-5; D is uncertain. Germline V gene sequence: CDR1 KGHDR, CDR2 SFDVKD. There are 12 residues in the CDR3. V lost 6 bases, J lost 5 bases, and 9 bases lay in between.

The chain employs TRBV7-2 and TRBJ1-3; D perhaps matches TRBD1 (5 bases). The CDR3 spans 15 residues. The germline V gene has CDR1 SGHTA and CDR2 FQGNSA. V lost 4 bases and J lost 0, with 10 bases in between. The CDR3 nucleotides are TGTGCCAGCAGCTCGGACACACTCTCTGGAAACACCATATATTTT. Protein: CASSSDTLSGNTIYF. The full variable domain, its missing parts supplied by reference TRBV7-2 and TRBJ1-3, is GAGVSQSPSNKVTEKGKDVELRCDPISGHTALYWYRQSLGQGLEFLIYFQGNSAPDKSGLPSDRFSAERTGGSVSTLTIQRTQQEDSAVYLCASSSDTLSGNTIYFGEGSWLTVV.

J is TRBJ1-2 and V is TRBV7-2; 7 bases match TRBD1. The germline CDR1 and CDR2 sequences are SGHTA and FQGNSA. The CDR3 has 14 amino acids. J lost 8 bases, V lost 3 bases, and 9 bases had no gene match. CDR3: CASSFSSGGRGYTF. CDR3 DNA sequence: TGTGCCAGCAGCTTTAGCTCAGGGGGAAGAGGCTACACCTTC.

The rearrangement joins TRBV7-8 to TRBJ2-2; D might be TRBD1 (5 bases). Germline CDR1 is SGHVS and CDR2 is FQNEAQ. V was shortened by 3 bases and J by 9 bases, with 17 bases between the two germline ends. CDR3 length equals 15 residues. CDR3 amino acids: CASSFGHLSRWELFF. CDR3 nucleotides: TGTGCCAGCAGCTTTGGACATTTATCGCGTTGGGAGCTGTTTTTT.

This chain connects TRBV6-2 or TRBV6-3 to TRBJ1-5, with 8 bases that match TRBD1. The germline gives CDR1 MNHEY, CDR2 SVGEGT. This CDR3 contains 13 residues. Trimming removed 5 bases from V and 6 bases from J; junction bases left unmatched: 3. This chain's CDR3 is CASSQTGVQPQHF. The CDR3 DNA is TGTGCCAGCAGTCAGACAGGGGTTCAGCCCCAGCATTTT.

The rearrangement links TRBV5-6 to TRBJ2-2, with 10 bases aligning to TRBD2. CDR3 length equals 18 residues. Germline lookup yields CDR1 SGHDT and CDR2 YYEEEE. The V and J ends lost 6 bases and 4 bases, in that order; junction bases with no gene match: 15. The CDR3 loop is CASTELVSSGSGTGELFF. The CDR3 DNA is TGTGCCAGCACCGAGCTTGTGTCTAGCGGGAGTGGCACCGGGGAGCTGTTTTTT.

This sequence joins TRBV2 and TRBJ2-6; tentatively, D is TRBD1 (5 bases). Germline values: CDR1 SNHLY, CDR2 FYNNEI. This CDR3 has 17 residues. Trimming shortened V by 4 bases and J by 2 bases, and 15 bases separated the two germline ends. The CDR3 bases are TGTGCCAGCAGTGCTGTCTCAGGGTCCACTGGGGCCAACGTCCTGACTTTC. It encodes CASSAVSGSTGANVLTF.

A note on this clone: Other nucleotide sequences from this sample produce the same CDR3. The chain has TRBV29-1 and TRBJ2-3; D not certain. Germline V gene sequence: CDR1 SQVTM, CDR2 ANQGSEA. The V and J ends lost 3 bases and 0 bases respectively, with 7 bases between them. The CDR3 contains 13 residues. The CDR3 coding sequence is TGCAGCGTTGATCGCGCAAGCACAGATACGCAGTATTTT. Translating gives CSVDRASTDTQYF.

The V call is TRBV15, the J call TRBJ1-1, with D tentatively TRBD1 (6 bases). Germline V gives CDR1 LNHNV, CDR2 YYDKDF (reference sequence). CDR3 length: 14 amino acids. Deletions cut 0 bases from V and 6 bases from J, with 11 bases between. The CDR3 protein is CATSREGRGSEAFF. The CDR3 region has the DNA TGTGCCACCAGCAGAGAAGGCAGGGGCTCTGAAGCTTTCTTT.

The chain employs TRBV5-1 and TRBJ2-3; a weak D match, TRBD2 (5 bases). Germline V lookup: CDR1 SGHRS, CDR2 YFSETQ. V dropped 0 bases and J dropped 5 bases, with 16 bases sitting between them. The CDR3 is 16 amino acids. CDR3 sequence reads: CASSLDFGEWRDTQYF. Here the CDR3 DNA reads TGCGCCAGCAGCTTGGATTTCGGGGAATGGAGAGATACGCAGTATTTT.

This chain links TRBV6-5 with TRBJ1-2, with a tentative D call TRBD1 (5 bases). The CDR3 has 15 residues. In germline, CDR1 is MNHEY, CDR2 SVGAGI. V lost 8 bases and J 2 bases, leaving 18 bases between the germline ends. The CDR3 reads CASEGRRDRNYGYTF. CDR3 sequence (DNA): TGTGCCAGCGAGGGGCGGAGGGACCGCAACTATGGCTACACCTTC.

The chain is built from TRBV2 and TRBJ2-1, with 10 nucleotides matching TRBD1. Germline CDR1 and CDR2: SNHLY and FYNNEI. J gave up 11 bases and V 4 bases, and 8 bases lay outside the gene matches. This CDR3 has 14 amino acids. This chain's CDR3 is CASSVTPGQGKQFF. The CDR3 coding sequence is TGTGCCAGCAGTGTCACTCCGGGACAGGGGAAGCAGTTCTTC.

The chain carries TRBV10-3 and TRBJ1-5; D ambiguous. Germline assignment: CDR1 ENHRY and CDR2 SYGVKD. V lost 4 bases to trimming and J lost 4 bases, with 29 bases between them. The CDR3 spans 20 residues. The CDR3 loop reads CAISGVRCSRSHRRNQPQHF. CDR3 nucleotide sequence: TGTGCCATCAGTGGGGTCCGTTGTAGCAGGTCTCACCGACGGAATCAGCCCCAGCATTTT.

The chain uses TRBV5-1 and TRBJ2-3, with 11 bases matching TRBD2. In germline, CDR1 is SGHRS, CDR2 YFSETQ. V trimming: 4 bases; J trimming: 6 bases; junction bases outside the gene matches: 4. The CDR3 loop spans 14 amino acids. CDR3 coding DNA: TGCGCCAGCAGCGAATCTAGCGGGGGGGATACGCAGTATTTT. Its protein is CASSESSGGDTQYF.

The gene calls are TRBV5-4 and TRBJ2-4; 9 bases are shared with TRBD1. The V gene end was trimmed by 0 bases and the J gene end by 0 bases; junction bases not matched to a gene: 7. CDR3 size: 18 residues. Germline assignment: CDR1 SGHNT and CDR2 YYREEE (reference sequence). The CDR3, as DNA: TGTGCCAGCAGCTTGGAGGGACAGGGAGGGATAGCCAAAAACATTCAGTACTTC. Translation gives CASSLEGQGGIAKNIQYF. The full variable domain, completed using reference TRBV5-4 and TRBJ2-4, is ETGVTQSPTHLIKTRGQQVTLRCSSQSGHNTVSWYQQALGQGPQFIFQYYREEENGRGNFPPRFSGLQFPNYSSELNVNALELDDSALYLCASSLEGQGGIAKNIQYFGAGTRLSVL.

The CDR3 region has the DNA TGTGCCACCAGCAGAGATCCTCGGGTTTCTGAGCAGTACTTC. Translating it yields CATSRDPRVSEQYF. J is TRBJ2-7 and V is TRBV15; D is undetermined. The V gene lost 0 bases and the J gene lost 7 bases, with 13 bases spanning the gap. CDR3 length equals 14 residues. Per germline, CDR1 LNHNV and CDR2 YYDKDF (reference sequence).

This chain connects TRBV12-3 or TRBV12-4 to TRBJ2-7; 7 bases line up with TRBD2. This CDR3 is built from 13 residues. V dropped 5 bases and J dropped 4; count of bases not matched to a gene: 5. In DNA form, the CDR3 reads TGTGCCAGCAGTAGCGGGAAACTATACGAGCAGTACTTC. It is translated as CASSSGKLYEQYF.

This clone was counted only a few times. The chain combines TRBV19 with TRBJ1-1; the match to TRBD1 covers 9 bases. The germline V gene encodes CDR1 LNHDA and CDR2 SQIVND (reference sequence). V trimming: 3 bases; J trimming: 9 bases; junction bases outside the gene matches: 11. The CDR3 has 15 residues. CDR3 loop: CASSIDATGGFQAFF. The DNA for the CDR3 is TGTGCCAGTAGTATTGACGCGACAGGGGGATTCCAAGCTTTCTTT.

This chain joins TRBV6-5 and TRBJ1-1; D gene unclear. The germline V gene has CDR1 MNHEY and CDR2 SVGAGI. Trimming stripped 6 bases from V and 10 bases from J, with 15 bases between. The CDR3 is 12 residues long. CDR3: CASSLNGYGAFF. CDR3 sequence (DNA): TGTGCCAGCAGCTTAAACGGGTACGGAGCTTTCTTT.

The V call is TRBV6-6, the J call TRBJ1-2, with 7 positions matching TRBD1. CDR3 length: 13 amino acids. V shed 4 bases, J shed 3 bases, and the junction held 2 bases outside the gene matches. Per germline, CDR1 MNHNY and CDR2 SVGAGI (reference sequence). This CDR3 reads CASSSTGDYGYTF. CDR3 nucleotide sequence: TGTGCCAGCAGTTCCACAGGGGACTATGGCTACACCTTC.

A word on this clone: One end of the junction does not line up with germline, which may come from a read error. The rearrangement joins TRBV5-4 to TRBJ2-5; possibly TRBD1 for D (6 bases). This CDR3 spans 13 amino acids. The V gene's germline CDR1 is SGHNT and CDR2 YYREEE (reference sequence). This CDR3 is CASSLKGEEIQYF. CDR3 DNA sequence: TGTGCCAGCAGCTTGAAGGGGGAAGAGATCCAGTACTTC.

The V and J genes are TRBV3-1 (or the pseudogene TRBV3-2) and TRBJ2-2; 7 bases align to TRBD2. V lost 4 bases to trimming and J lost 0 bases; unmatched junction nucleotides: 5. Per germline, CDR1 LGHDT and CDR2 YNNKEL (reference sequence). The CDR3 totals 16 residues. CDR3 in amino acids: CASSPGSGTNTGELFF. In DNA form, the CDR3 reads TGTGCCAGCAGCCCTGGGAGCGGGACGAACACCGGGGAGCTGTTTTTT.

This sequence joins TRBV7-3 and TRBJ2-7; D perhaps matches TRBD1 (6 bases). Germline V CDR1 and CDR2: SGHTA, FQGTGA. The V and J ends lost 5 bases and 5 bases respectively, with 19 bases between them. The CDR3 runs to 15 residues. CDR3 loop: CASSQRQAVSNEQYF. CDR3 bases: TGTGCCAGCAGCCAAAGACAGGCTGTTAGCAACGAGCAGTACTTC.

This sequence joins TRBV5-4 and TRBJ2-3, with D unclear. The CDR3 runs 13 residues. V lost 4 bases to trimming and J lost 0 bases, with 6 bases between them. CDR1 SGHNT and CDR2 YYREEE come from the germline V gene (reference sequence). CDR3 amino acids: CASSKPSTDTQYF. CDR3 DNA sequence: TGTGCCAGCAGCAAACCTAGCACAGATACGCAGTATTTT.

This clone was seen a single time. The chain joins TRBV9 to TRBJ2-1; 12 bases line up with TRBD1. Germline CDR1 reads SGDLS; CDR2 reads YYNGEE. The junction had 9 bases not matched to a gene; V was cut back by 7 bases and J by 7 bases. This CDR3 region has 15 residues. CDR3 sequence reads: CASAAGQGARNEQFF. DNA of the CDR3: TGTGCCAGCGCCGCGGGACAGGGGGCGCGGAATGAGCAGTTCTTC.

This chain links TRBV6-5 with TRBJ1-2, with D possibly being TRBD1 (6 bases). CDR1 is MNHEY and CDR2 is SVGAGI in the germline V gene. This CDR3 spans 14 amino acids. The V end was cut by 8 bases, the J end by 3 bases, with 16 bases between. CDR3 in DNA: TGTGCCAGCCGGGTCGGGGGGGCGGACTATGGCTACACCTTC. Translation: CASRVGGADYGYTF.

The rearrangement links TRBV6-4 to TRBJ2-1; D not resolved. Trimming pared 4 bases from V and 8 bases from J, leaving 12 bases between. The germline CDR1 and CDR2 sequences are MRHNA and SNTAGT. This CDR3 has 13 amino acids. The CDR3 loop reads CASSGTLMDEQFF. In DNA form, the CDR3 reads TGTGCCAGCAGTGGGACCCTGATGGATGAGCAGTTCTTC.